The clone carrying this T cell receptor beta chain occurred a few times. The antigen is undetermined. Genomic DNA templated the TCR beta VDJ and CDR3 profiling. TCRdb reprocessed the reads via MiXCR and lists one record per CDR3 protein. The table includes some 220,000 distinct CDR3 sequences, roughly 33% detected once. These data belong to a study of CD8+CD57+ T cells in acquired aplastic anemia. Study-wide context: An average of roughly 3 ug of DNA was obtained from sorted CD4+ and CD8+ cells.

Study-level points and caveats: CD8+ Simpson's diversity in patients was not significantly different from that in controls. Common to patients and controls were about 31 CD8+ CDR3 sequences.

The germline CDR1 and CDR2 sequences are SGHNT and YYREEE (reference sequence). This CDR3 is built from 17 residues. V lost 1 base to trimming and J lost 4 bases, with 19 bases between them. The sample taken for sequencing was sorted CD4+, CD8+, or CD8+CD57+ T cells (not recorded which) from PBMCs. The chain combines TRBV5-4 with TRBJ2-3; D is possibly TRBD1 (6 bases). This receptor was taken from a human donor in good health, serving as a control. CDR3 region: CASSLILVGARADTQYF. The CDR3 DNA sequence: TGTGCCAGCAGCTTGATCCTCGTGGGGGCGCGAGCAGATACGCAGTATTTT.